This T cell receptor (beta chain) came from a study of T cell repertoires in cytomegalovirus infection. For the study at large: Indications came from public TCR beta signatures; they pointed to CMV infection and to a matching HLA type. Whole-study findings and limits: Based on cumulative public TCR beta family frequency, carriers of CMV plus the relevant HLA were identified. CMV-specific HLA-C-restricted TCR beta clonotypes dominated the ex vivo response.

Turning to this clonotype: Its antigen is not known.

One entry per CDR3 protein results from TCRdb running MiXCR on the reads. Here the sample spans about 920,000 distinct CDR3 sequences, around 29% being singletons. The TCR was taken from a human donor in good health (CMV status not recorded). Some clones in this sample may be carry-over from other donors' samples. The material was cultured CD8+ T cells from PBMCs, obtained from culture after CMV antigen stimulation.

The CDR3 sequence is CSARFSGQGGWYF. The DNA of the CDR3 is TGCAGTGCTAGATTCTCGGGACAAGGAGGTTGGTACTTC. This sequence joins TRBV20-1 and TRBJ2-7; perhaps TRBD1 as D (6 bases). CDR1 is DFQATT and CDR2 is SNEGSKA in the germline V gene (reference sequence). This CDR3 has 13 amino acids. V dropped 2 bases and J dropped 12 bases, with 20 bases sitting between them.